A selection of T cell receptor beta chains follows, all from one sample in a study of blood T cell repertoires in COVID-19. Clones were sequenced by immunoSEQ multiplex PCR, and TCRdb holds only the in-frame ones, with some missing. The table includes some 150,000 clones, over 85% detected once. Sequenced: peripheral blood. These receptors came from a human donor in a cohort sampled during active COVID-19. Both conserved end residues are part of each CDR3. The D gene is left open where the match is weak. Size is stated for part of the rows, as once, few or many counts, or as a class when the clone is expanded.

CASSERLAGGSNTGELFF | TGTGCCAGCAGTGAGCGTCTAGCGGGGGGATCGAACACCGGGGAGCTGTTTTTT | TRBJ2-2 | TRBD2 | TRBV2 | .
CASSLAGVTDTQYF | TGTGCCAGCAGCTTAGCGGGCGTCACAGATACGCAGTATTTT | TRBJ2-3 | TRBD2 | TRBV27 | .
CASSTRQADEKLFF | TGTGCCAGTAGTACCCGACAGGCTGATGAAAAACTGTTTTTT | TRBJ1-4 | . | TRBV19 | .
CASSFGVPTNEKLFF | TGTGCCAGCAGCTTCGGGGTTCCAACTAATGAAAAACTGTTTTTT | TRBJ1-4 | . | TRBV7-9 | .
CASSPRGGGGTYNEQFF | TGTGCCAGCAGCCCTAGGGGAGGGGGGGGTACCTACAATGAGCAGTTCTTC | TRBJ2-1 | . | TRBV7-2 | .
CASSQGAYNEKLFF | TGTGCCAGCAGCCAAGGGGCTTATAATGAAAAACTGTTTTTT | TRBJ1-4 | . | TRBV5-4 | .
CASSLVRTGNMNTEAFF | TGTGCCAGCAGCTTAGTACGGACAGGGAACATGAACACTGAAGCTTTCTTT | TRBJ1-1 | TRBD1 | TRBV7-9 | .
CSVGTGAYEQYF | TGCAGCGTTGGTACAGGGGCCTACGAGCAGTACTTC | TRBJ2-7 | TRBD1 | TRBV29-1 | .
CASSQDGVGGASDTQYF | TGTGCCAGCAGCCAAGATGGGGTCGGGGGGGCAAGTGATACGCAGTATTTT | TRBJ2-3 | TRBD2 | TRBV14 | .
CASSSGQGGYGYTF | TGTGCCAGCAGCTCCGGACAGGGAGGCTATGGCTACACCTTC | TRBJ1-2 | TRBD1 | TRBV7-9 | .
CASSFRGGYEQYF | TGTGCCAGCAGCTTCCGGGGGGGGTACGAGCAGTACTTC | TRBJ2-7 | TRBD2 | TRBV5-6 | .
CASSEGYGGRSEETQYF | TGCGCCAGCAGTGAAGGGTATGGGGGCCGATCAGAAGAGACCCAGTACTTC | TRBJ2-5 | . | TRBV4-1 | .
CASSQEHRAGDTQYF | TGCGCCAGCAGCCAGGAGCACAGGGCTGGAGATACGCAGTATTTT | TRBJ2-3 | . | TRBV4-1 | once
CASSQDSGGNQPQHF | TGCGCCAGCAGCCAAGATTCAGGGGGAAATCAGCCCCAGCATTTT | TRBJ1-5 | TRBD1 | TRBV4-1 | few
CASRNRVEQYF | TGTGCCAGCAGAAACAGGGTCGAGCAGTACTTC | TRBJ2-7 | . | TRBV12-3/TRBV12-4 | .
CASSAAHRPTGSSYNEQFF | TGTGCCAGCAGTGCTGCCCACCGACCTACAGGGAGCTCCTACAATGAGCAGTTCTTC | TRBJ2-1 | . | TRBV7-8 | .
CASSPRATSTDTQYF | TGTGCCAGCAGCCCCCGAGCAACTAGCACAGATACGCAGTATTTT | TRBJ2-3 | . | TRBV7-2 | .
CASSHSQGAGSYEQYF | TGTGCCAGCAGCCACAGCCAAGGGGCAGGGTCCTACGAGCAGTACTTC | TRBJ2-7 | . | TRBV3-1/TRBV3-2 | few
CASSPAGSRNEQFF | TGTGCCAGCAGTCCAGCGGGGAGTCGAAATGAGCAGTTCTTC | TRBJ2-1 | TRBD2 | TRBV7-7 | .
CASSVPGVTSSGQYF | TGCGCCAGCAGCGTTCCAGGGGTAACCTCGAGCGGGCAGTACTTC | TRBJ2-7 | . | TRBV5-1 | once
CASSEMGGLNTEAFF | TGTGCCAGCAGTGAAATGGGGGGGCTGAACACTGAAGCTTTCTTT | TRBJ1-1 | . | TRBV2 | .
CASSLVGGYGYTF | TGTGCCAGCAGCTTAGTCGGGGGCTATGGCTACACCTTC | TRBJ1-2 | . | TRBV7-2 | .
CATGQAYEQYF | TGTGCCACCGGACAGGCCTACGAGCAGTACTTC | TRBJ2-7 | TRBD1 | TRBV10-3 | .
CASGLLIRSGGEKLFF | TGTGCTAGTGGTTTGCTAATCAGAAGTGGAGGCGAAAAACTGTTTTTT | TRBJ1-4 | . | TRBV12-5 | .